This T cell receptor (beta chain) emerged from a study of blood T cell repertoires in COVID-19. On the study more broadly: Samples of COVID-19 (acute and convalescent) were obtained from the United States, Italy and Spain. From T cells, B-cell-depleted T cells, or PBMCs came the material, which was cDNA or gDNA.

V lost 1 base and J lost 13, with 14 bases in between. Germline assignment: CDR1 SGHAT and CDR2 FQNNGV. The CDR3 has 13 amino acids. Per the original methods: Reference gene primers were amplified, and this amplification served to estimate nucleated cell counts. This table comes from immunoSEQ multiplex PCR, and its TCRdb copy is limited to in-frame clones, with some not included. V, J and clone size reflect that table, while D and trimming were determined from the DNA. The repertoire holds under 40,000 clones, with around 86% as singletons. The V and J genes are TRBV11-2 and TRBJ2-1, with D tentatively TRBD1 (6 bases). The origin of this receptor is a man older than 75 with active COVID-19. The source material was peripheral blood. CDR3 residues: CASSLVRGTYQFF. CDR3 nucleotides: TGTGCCAGCAGCTTAGTTAGGGGGACCTATCAGTTCTTC.